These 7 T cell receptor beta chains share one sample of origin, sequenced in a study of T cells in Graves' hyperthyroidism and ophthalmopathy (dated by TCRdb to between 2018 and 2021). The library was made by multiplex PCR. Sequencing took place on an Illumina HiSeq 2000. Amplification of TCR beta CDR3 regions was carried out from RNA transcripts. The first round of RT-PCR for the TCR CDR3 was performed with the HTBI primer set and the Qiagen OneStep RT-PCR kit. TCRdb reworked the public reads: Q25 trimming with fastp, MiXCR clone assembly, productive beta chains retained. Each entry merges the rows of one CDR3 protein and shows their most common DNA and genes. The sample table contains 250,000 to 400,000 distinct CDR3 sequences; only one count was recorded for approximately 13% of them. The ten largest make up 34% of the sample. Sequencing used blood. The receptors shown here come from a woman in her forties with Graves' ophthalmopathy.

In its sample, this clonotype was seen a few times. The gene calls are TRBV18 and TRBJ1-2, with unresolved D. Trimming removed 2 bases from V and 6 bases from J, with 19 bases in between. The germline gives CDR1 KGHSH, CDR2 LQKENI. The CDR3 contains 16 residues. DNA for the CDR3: TGTGCCAGCTCACCATGGGCAGGTTCAAGCTTCCATGGCTACACCTTC. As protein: CASSPWAGSSFHGYTF.

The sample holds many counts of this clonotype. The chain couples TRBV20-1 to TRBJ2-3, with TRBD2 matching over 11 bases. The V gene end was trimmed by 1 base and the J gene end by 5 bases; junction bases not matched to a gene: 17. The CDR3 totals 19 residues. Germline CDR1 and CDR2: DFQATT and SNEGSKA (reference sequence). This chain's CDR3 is CSARGEGGGPGLAGDTQYF. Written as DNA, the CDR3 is TGCAGTGCTAGAGGAGAAGGAGGGGGCCCAGGACTAGCGGGAGATACGCAGTATTTT.

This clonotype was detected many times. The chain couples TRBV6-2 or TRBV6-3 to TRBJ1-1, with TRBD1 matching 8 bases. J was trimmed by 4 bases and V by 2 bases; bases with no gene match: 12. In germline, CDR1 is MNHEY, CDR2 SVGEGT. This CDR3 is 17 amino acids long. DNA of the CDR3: TGTGCCAGCAGTTACAACTACGGACAGGGAGGGGTCACTGAAGCTTTCTTT. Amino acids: CASSYNYGQGGVTEAFF.

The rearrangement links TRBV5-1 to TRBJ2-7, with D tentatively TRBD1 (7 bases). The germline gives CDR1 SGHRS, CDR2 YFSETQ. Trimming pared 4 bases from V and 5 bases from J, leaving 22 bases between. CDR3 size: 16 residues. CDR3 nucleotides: TGCGCCAGCAGCCCTGGAGGGGCAGGGGGTCAGGACGAGCAGTACTTC. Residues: CASSPGGAGGQDEQYF.

In DNA form, the CDR3 reads TGCAGTGCCCCCTGGGGGGACAAAAACATTCAGTACTTC. Protein: CSAPWGDKNIQYF. The rearrangement joins TRBV20-1 to TRBJ2-4, with D possibly being TRBD2 (6 bases). Trimming removed 6 bases from V and 3 bases from J, with 12 bases in between. CDR3 length: 13 residues. Germline CDR1 and CDR2: DFQATT and SNEGSKA (reference sequence).

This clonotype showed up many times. CDR3 DNA sequence: TGTGCCATTCTTAGAGAGAACACTGAAGCTTTCTTT. Protein: CAILRENTEAFF. The chain carries TRBV2 and TRBJ1-1; D is ambiguous. Trimming left V 10 bases short and J 1 base short, with 10 bases between. CDR1 and CDR2 (germline): SNHLY, FYNNEI. This CDR3 comprises 12 residues.

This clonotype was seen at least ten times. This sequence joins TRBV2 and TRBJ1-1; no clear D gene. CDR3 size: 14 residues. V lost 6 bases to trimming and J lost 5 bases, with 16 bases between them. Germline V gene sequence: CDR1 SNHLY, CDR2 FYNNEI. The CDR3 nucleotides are TGTGCCAGCAGCAAGGACGGGCGTGGGACTGAAGCTTTCTTT. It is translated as CASSKDGRGTEAFF.